This record concerns one TCR beta chain sequence. These data originate in a study of blood T cell repertoires in COVID-19. The protocol was immunoSEQ multiplex PCR, while the TCRdb copy is restricted to in-frame clones and leaves out a portion. Of approximately 300,000 clones in the sample, around nine tenths were seen once. This CDR3 has 16 residues. V was shortened by 2 bases and J by 7 bases, with 21 bases between the two germline ends. Germline V gene data show CDR1 as ENHRY and CDR2 as SYGVKD. The V call is TRBV10-3, the J call TRBJ2-7, with D possibly TRBD2 on 6 matching bases. The clonotype was recovered from a woman aged 25 to 39 who had recovered from COVID-19. Sequences were obtained from PBMCs or T cells enriched from blood (not recorded which). The CDR3 protein is CAISEQASESAGEQYF. In DNA, the CDR3 is TGTGCCATCAGTGAGCAGGCTAGCGAATCCGCGGGGGAGCAGTACTTC.